The 11 T cell receptor beta chains below come from one sample, sequenced in a study of multiple sclerosis patients with progressive multifocal leukoencephalopathy. The protocol was immunoSEQ multiplex PCR, while the TCRdb copy is restricted to in-frame clones and leaves out a portion. The sample consists of tens of thousands of clones, roughly 90% of them appearing once. Specified time point: 5 to 6 months of natalizumab therapy. The sample in question was PBMCs, obtained from a patient treated with natalizumab. The receptors were sampled from a human donor with multiple sclerosis.

V gene TRBV9 combines with J gene TRBJ1-4; D gene ambiguous. The CDR3 is 12 residues long. Germline V gene sequence: CDR1 SGDLS, CDR2 YYNGEE. Trimming pared 4 bases from V and 8 bases from J, leaving 9 bases between. The CDR3, as DNA: TGTGCCAGCAGCCGTAGAGGGGAAAAACTGTTTTTT. This codes for CASSRRGEKLFF.

This clone occurred once. J is TRBJ2-5 and V is TRBV19; perhaps D is TRBD1 or TRBD2 (6 bases each). The CDR3 runs 18 residues. Trimming pared 1 base from V and 5 bases from J, leaving 23 bases between. Germline loops: CDR1 LNHDA, CDR2 SQIVND (reference sequence). CDR3 residues: CASSIVGGRPHSFETQYF. Here the CDR3 DNA reads TGTGCCAGTAGTATAGTTGGGGGGCGACCCCATTCCTTTGAGACCCAGTACTTC. Filled out from reference TRBV19 and TRBJ2-5, the complete variable domain reads DGGITQSPKYLFRKEGQNVTLSCEQNLNHDAMYWYRQDPGQGLRLIYYSQIVNDFQKGDIAEGYSVSREKKESFPLTVTSAQKNPTAFYLCASSIVGGRPHSFETQYFGPGTRLLVL.

The rearrangement links TRBV6-9 to TRBJ1-2; D ambiguous. V was trimmed by 5 bases and J by 6 bases, leaving 16 bases between them. The CDR3 loop spans 14 amino acids. Looked up from germline, CDR1 is MNHGY and CDR2 is SVAAGI. CDR3 in DNA: TGTGCCAGCAGTGAAATGGCAGCCTCCCATGGCTACACCTTC. Residues: CASSEMAASHGYTF.

The J gene is TRBJ1-1, the V gene TRBV27, with a weak D call TRBD1 (6 bases). From germline, CDR1 is MNHEY and CDR2 SMNVEV (reference sequence). CDR3 length: 16 amino acids. V dropped 5 bases and J dropped 0 bases, with 16 bases sitting between them. CDR3 loop: CASSPFQGLMNTEAFF. The CDR3, as DNA: TGTGCCAGCAGTCCCTTTCAGGGGCTAATGAACACTGAAGCTTTCTTT.

The chain links TRBV6-5 to TRBJ2-1, with TRBD2 matching 7 bases. The CDR3 consists of 16 residues. Germline-derived CDR1 and CDR2 are MNHEY and SVGAGI. V trimming: 4 bases; J trimming: 7 bases; junction bases outside the gene matches: 13. In DNA form, the CDR3 reads TGTGCCAGCAGTTTACGGGATGTGCTAGCGGAAAATGAGCAGTTCTTC. This codes for CASSLRDVLAENEQFF.

This chain links TRBV30 with TRBJ1-2, with 7 bases that match TRBD1. The CDR3 runs to 12 residues. CDR1 and CDR2 (germline): GTSNPN, SVGIG (reference sequence). After removal of 7 bases from V and 6 bases from J, the junction contained 8 bases not matched to a gene. The CDR3 sequence is CALSRGWDGYTF. CDR3 in DNA: TGTGCCTTATCCAGGGGGTGGGATGGCTACACCTTC.

The chain links TRBV30 to TRBJ1-1; weak D call: TRBD1 (6 bases). There are 15 residues in the CDR3. V lost 0 bases and J 5 bases, leaving 16 bases between the germline ends. Germline V gives CDR1 GTSNPN, CDR2 SVGIG (reference sequence). CDR3 in DNA: TGTGCCTGGAGTGTAGCCAGGGGCGGTTTGACTGAAGCTTTCTTT. Translation gives CAWSVARGGLTEAFF.

The J gene is TRBJ2-3, the V gene TRBV5-5, with D possibly being TRBD2 (5 bases). V was shortened by 9 bases and J by 3 bases, with 14 bases between the two germline ends. CDR1 is SGHKS and CDR2 is YYEKEE in the germline V gene (reference sequence). This CDR3 comprises 13 residues. CDR3 sequence: CATTISGTDTQYF. The CDR3 DNA reads TGTGCCACCACTATCTCGGGGACAGATACGCAGTATTTT.

The chain has TRBV4-2 and TRBJ2-7; 8 bases map to TRBD1. CDR3 length: 17 residues. V gave up 0 bases and J gave up 5 bases; unmatched junction bases: 12. Germline loops: CDR1 LGHNA, CDR2 YNFKEQ. DNA for the CDR3: TGTGCCAGCAGCCAAGAAGGTATTGGGACAGGTCGCCACGAGCAGTACTTC. This encodes CASSQEGIGTGRHEQYF.

V and J are TRBV5-4 and TRBJ2-1; tentative D call: TRBD2 (6 bases). This CDR3 is built from 15 residues. Germline V gene data show CDR1 as SGHNT and CDR2 as YYREEE (reference sequence). The V and J ends lost 0 bases and 4 bases respectively, with 11 bases between them. Written as DNA, the CDR3 is TGTGCCAGCAGCTTGGGACGGGGGAATTACAATGAGCAGTTCTTC. It translates to CASSLGRGNYNEQFF.

The rearrangement joins TRBV6-5 to TRBJ2-5; 8 bases line up with TRBD1. The J call may be in error: the DNA end matches TRBJ2-7 better. The CDR3 spans 12 residues. The germline CDR1 and CDR2 sequences are MNHEY and SVGAGI. CDR3 bases: TGTGCCAGCACCAAGACAGGGGTCGAGCAGTACTTC. Translated: CASTKTGVEQYF.